Shown below are 32 T cell receptor beta chains from a single sample sequenced in a study of blood T cell repertoires in COVID-19. Generated by immunoSEQ multiplex PCR, the TCRdb table keeps only in-frame clones and is missing some. In the table there are nearly 250,000 clones, 86% of which are singletons. Sequencing was carried out using peripheral blood. These receptors all stem from a woman over 75 with COVID-19, enrolled during active disease.

With respect to this clone: One junction end does not reproduce the germline sequence, and a read error may be involved. The V gene is TRBV28, the J gene TRBJ1-1, with 9 positions matching TRBD1. Per germline, CDR1 MDHEN and CDR2 SYDVKM. CDR3 length: 16 residues. The CDR3 DNA sequence: TGTGCCAGCAGTACCGTAAGACAGGGGGTAAACACTGAGGCTTTCTTT. Amino acid sequence: CASSTVRQGVNTEAFF.

This sequence joins TRBV18 and TRBJ2-1; possibly TRBD2 for D (5 bases). The CDR3 covers 12 residues. Trimming left V 8 bases short and J 9 bases short, with 14 bases between. The germline CDR1 and CDR2 sequences are KGHSH and LQKENI. The CDR3 region has the DNA TGTGCCAGCGGCCCGGGGAGTGGTGAGCAGTTCTTC. It specifies CASGPGSGEQFF.

This clone was seen at least ten times. The rearrangement links TRBV30 to TRBJ1-2, with 9 bases matching TRBD1. The ends lost 3 bases at V and 2 bases at J; junction bases unmatched: 16. This CDR3 contains 18 residues. CDR1 is GTSNPN and CDR2 is SVGIG in the germline V gene (reference sequence). In DNA, the CDR3 is TGTGCCTGGAGATCAAGGGGACTCCGGGACAGGGAGAACTATGGCTACACCTTC. The encoded protein is CAWRSRGLRDRENYGYTF. Variable domain in full (rest from reference TRBV30 and TRBJ1-2): SQTIHQWPATLVQPVGSPLSLECTVEGTSNPNLYWYRQAAGRGLQLLFYSVGIGQISSEVPQNLSASRPQDRQFILSSKKLLLSDSGFYLCAWRSRGLRDRENYGYTFGSGTRLTVV.

The V gene is TRBV5-6, the J gene TRBJ1-2; weak D call: TRBD1 (6 bases). V gave up 1 base and J gave up 5 bases, with 15 bases separating them. CDR1 and CDR2 (germline): SGHDT, YYEEEE. The CDR3 loop spans 15 amino acids. The CDR3 loop is CASSLRGADWYGYTF. CDR3 bases: TGTGCCAGCAGCTTGCGGGGGGCCGATTGGTATGGCTACACCTTC.

This clone has only a few counts. This rearrangement joins TRBV9 to TRBJ1-2, with D possibly being TRBD1 (6 bases). The CDR3 contains 16 residues. Per the germline V gene, CDR1 is SGDLS and CDR2 is YYNGEE. V lost 3 bases and J 4 bases, leaving 19 bases between the germline ends. The CDR3 sequence: CASSARSDRIPYGYTF. In nucleotides, the CDR3 is TGTGCCAGCAGCGCTCGTAGCGACAGGATCCCCTATGGCTACACCTTC.

This clone was counted a few times. The genes are TRBV2 and TRBJ1-2, with a tentative D call TRBD1 (6 bases). Germline CDR1 SNHLY, CDR2 FYNNEI. This CDR3 spans 14 amino acids. Trimming stripped 5 bases from V and 8 bases from J, with 18 bases between. DNA for the CDR3: TGTGCCAGCAGTACAGGACAGCAAGGGAGAGGCTACACCTTC. Its translation is CASSTGQQGRGYTF.

J is TRBJ2-3 and V is TRBV10-3; D possibly corresponds to TRBD2 (6 bases). The germline gives CDR1 ENHRY, CDR2 SYGVKD. The CDR3 is 16 residues long. V shed 6 bases and J shed 2 bases, with 18 bases lying between them. The CDR3 sequence: CAISWDLLTSTDTQYF. CDR3 DNA sequence: TGTGCCATCAGCTGGGACTTACTAACCTCCACAGATACGCAGTATTTT.

This clone was picked up a small number of times. J is TRBJ2-1 and V is TRBV7-8; 11 nucleotides match TRBD2. Per germline, CDR1 SGHVS and CDR2 FQNEAQ. V was clipped by 4 bases and J by 0 bases; unmatched bases: 11. This CDR3 spans 19 amino acids. In DNA form, the CDR3 reads TGTGCCAGCAGCTCCCGACTAGCGGGGAGTAGTTACTCCTACAATGAGCAGTTCTTC. As protein: CASSSRLAGSSYSYNEQFF.

The chain joins TRBV2 to TRBJ1-6; D is uncertain. The length of the CDR3 is 17 residues. V lost 5 bases, J lost 1 base, and 15 bases lay in between. Germline values: CDR1 SNHLY, CDR2 FYNNEI. The CDR3 DNA sequence: TGTGCCAGCAGTCCCTTGGACGGGGTGTCCTATAATTCACCCCTCCACTTT. It translates to CASSPLDGVSYNSPLHF.

V and J are TRBV2 and TRBJ1-1, with 7 nucleotides matching TRBD1. The CDR3 has 16 residues. CDR1 is SNHLY and CDR2 is FYNNEI in the germline V gene. The ends lost 4 bases at V and 1 base at J; junction bases unmatched: 9. The CDR3 region is CASSVRQGRSNTEAFF. CDR3 DNA sequence: TGTGCCAGCAGTGTTCGACAGGGACGGTCGAACACTGAAGCTTTCTTT.

The chain employs TRBV19 and TRBJ1-1; 8 bases line up with TRBD1. CDR3 length: 14 amino acids. CDR1 is LNHDA, CDR2 SQIVND, per germline (reference sequence). V lost 6 bases, J lost 1 base, and 4 bases stayed unmatched. The CDR3 here is CASRTGVQNTEAFF. The CDR3 region has the DNA TGTGCCAGTAGGACAGGGGTTCAGAACACTGAAGCTTTCTTT. Full variable domain (rest looked up from reference TRBV19 and TRBJ1-1): DGGITQSPKYLFRKEGQNVTLSCEQNLNHDAMYWYRQDPGQGLRLIYYSQIVNDFQKGDIAEGYSVSREKKESFPLTVTSAQKNPTAFYLCASRTGVQNTEAFFGQGTRLTVV.

V gene TRBV7-2 combines with J gene TRBJ2-3; TRBD2 aligns across 12 bases. The CDR3 is 16 residues long. With V trimmed by 5 bases and J by 4 bases, 7 bases remained unmatched. Germline loops: CDR1 SGHTA, CDR2 FQGNSA. The CDR3 DNA reads as TGTGCCAGCAGCCTCCTAGCGGGGGGGCGATCAGATACGCAGTATTTT. Translating it yields CASSLLAGGRSDTQYF.

This chain uses TRBV7-9 with TRBJ2-7; unclear D gene. The germline gives CDR1 SEHNR, CDR2 FQNEAQ (reference sequence). V lost 0 bases and J 5 bases, leaving 11 bases between the germline ends. CDR3 length equals 14 residues. The CDR3: CASSLAQIDHEQYF. DNA of the CDR3: TGTGCCAGCAGCTTAGCACAGATAGACCACGAGCAGTACTTC.

The chain employs TRBV4-3 and TRBJ2-3; 11 bases are shared with TRBD2. The CDR3 extends over 16 amino acids. Germline trimming cut 3 bases from V and 1 base from J; bases unmatched to any gene: 3. The germline V gene has CDR1 LGHNA and CDR2 YSLEER. The DNA of the CDR3 is TGCGCCAGCAGCCAGGATAGCGGGGGGGGCACAGATACGCAGTATTTT. As protein: CASSQDSGGGTDTQYF.

The chain is built from TRBV4-1 and TRBJ1-6, with 8 bases fitting TRBD1. Germline assignment: CDR1 MGHRA and CDR2 YSYEKL. This CDR3 spans 18 amino acids. After removal of 1 base from V and 10 bases from J, the junction contained 15 bases not matched to a gene. The DNA for the CDR3 is TGCGCCAGCAGCCAAGCCCTAGTGGGTGGACAGGGAGACTCACCCCTCCACTTT. Protein sequence: CASSQALVGGQGDSPLHF.

V is TRBV20-1 and J is TRBJ1-3; D gene ambiguous. Germline CDR1 DFQATT, CDR2 SNEGSKA (reference sequence). V lost 8 bases and J lost 0, with 5 bases in between. The CDR3 spans 11 residues. This chain's CDR3 is CSLFSGNTIYF. The CDR3 DNA reads TGCAGTCTCTTCTCTGGAAACACCATATATTTT.

The chain uses TRBV10-3 and TRBJ1-3; a possible D gene is TRBD1 (6 bases). Trimming stripped 7 bases from V and 0 bases from J, with 13 bases between. There are 15 residues in the CDR3. Germline V gene data show CDR1 as ENHRY and CDR2 as SYGVKD. CDR3 in DNA: TGTGCCATCACTCAACAGGGACCCTCTGGAAACACCATATATTTT. Translated, it gives CAITQQGPSGNTIYF.

The chain recombines TRBV27 with TRBJ1-5; 8 positions match TRBD1. The V gene end was trimmed by 2 bases and the J gene end by 7 bases; junction bases not matched to a gene: 4. This CDR3 spans 14 amino acids. Per the germline V gene, CDR1 is MNHEY and CDR2 is SMNVEV (reference sequence). CDR3 loop: CASSLGQGQQPQHF. The DNA for the CDR3 is TGTGCCAGCAGTTTAGGACAGGGACAACAGCCCCAGCATTTT.

This clone has a single count. J is TRBJ1-1 and V is TRBV7-2; the D gene is possibly TRBD1 (6 bases). Trimming removed 6 bases at V and 1 base at J, with 12 bases between. The germline V gene has CDR1 SGHTA and CDR2 FQGNSA. There are 14 residues in the CDR3. CDR3: CASRSLGGNTEAFF. DNA of the CDR3: TGTGCCAGCAGGTCGCTAGGGGGGAACACTGAAGCTTTCTTT.

This chain connects TRBV4-1 to TRBJ1-6, with D possibly being TRBD1 (5 bases). CDR1 and CDR2 (germline): MGHRA, YSYEKL. Deletions cut 6 bases from V and 7 bases from J, with 16 bases between. CDR3 length: 15 residues. The CDR3 loop is CASRGEPVTNSPLHF. As DNA, the CDR3 is TGCGCCAGCAGAGGGGAACCAGTTACCAATTCACCCCTCCACTTT.

The chain combines TRBV15 with TRBJ1-4, with TRBD1 matching 7 bases. This CDR3 is 14 amino acids long. The germline gives CDR1 LNHNV, CDR2 YYDKDF (reference sequence). Unmatched junction bases numbered 2, after V lost 5 bases and J lost 2 bases. CDR3 DNA: TGTGCCACCAGCCAGGGGGAGACTAATGAAAAACTGTTTTTT. Residues: CATSQGETNEKLFF.

The chain joins TRBV9 to TRBJ1-2, with 7 bases identical to TRBD1. With V trimmed by 3 bases and J by 2 bases, 1 base remained unmatched. The CDR3 is 13 residues long. Per germline, CDR1 SGDLS and CDR2 YYNGEE. CDR3 bases: TGTGCCAGCAGCGCGACAGGGAACTATGGCTACACCTTC. This gives the protein CASSATGNYGYTF. Using reference TRBV9 and TRBJ1-2 for the parts outside the CDR3, the full variable domain is DSGVTQTPKHLITATGQRVTLRCSPRSGDLSVYWYQQSLDQGLQFLIQYYNGEERAKGNILERFSAQQFPDLHSELNLSSLELGDSALYFCASSATGNYGYTFGSGTRLTVV.

The rearrangement joins TRBV19 to TRBJ1-4; 8 bases agree with TRBD1. The CDR3 totals 14 residues. Germline V gives CDR1 LNHDA, CDR2 SQIVND (reference sequence). V shed 6 bases, J shed 7 bases, and the junction held 7 bases outside the gene matches. The CDR3: CASSRQGFSEKLFF. CDR3 bases: TGTGCCAGTAGCAGACAGGGGTTCAGTGAAAAACTGTTTTTT.

V and J are TRBV5-4 and TRBJ1-2; a weak D match, TRBD1 (6 bases). From germline, CDR1 is SGHNT and CDR2 YYREEE (reference sequence). Trimming shortened V by 7 bases and J by 3 bases, and 19 bases separated the two germline ends. This CDR3 has 15 amino acids. CDR3 nucleotide sequence: TGTGCCAGCCGCTCCAGGGGCGATGGGGACTATGGCTACACCTTC. Translation gives CASRSRGDGDYGYTF.

This chain joins TRBV3-1 (or the pseudogene TRBV3-2) and TRBJ1-2; 8 positions agree with TRBD1. This CDR3 is built from 14 residues. CDR1 and CDR2 (germline): LGHDT, YNNKEL (reference sequence). Trimming cost V 5 bases and J 6 bases; bases outside gene matches: 8. The CDR3 loop is CASSTGQGRNGYTF. CDR3 sequence (DNA): TGTGCCAGCAGCACCGGACAGGGAAGAAATGGCTACACCTTC.

The chain carries TRBV6-5 and TRBJ2-3; 7 bases are shared with TRBD2. Trimming took 6 bases from V and 4 from J; bases not matched to a gene: 7. CDR1 MNHEY and CDR2 SVGAGI come from the germline V gene. CDR3 size: 14 residues. The DNA for the CDR3 is TGTGCCAGCAGCGATACTAGCGTCCCAGATACGCAGTATTTT. Translating it yields CASSDTSVPDTQYF.

The chain links TRBV7-9 to TRBJ1-6, with no clear D. The CDR3 loop spans 12 amino acids. CDR1 and CDR2 (germline): SEHNR, FQNEAQ (reference sequence). V gave up 3 bases and J gave up 10 bases, with 7 bases separating them. CDR3 sequence: CASSFEQSPLHF. The CDR3 DNA sequence: TGTGCCAGCAGCTTTGAACAGTCACCCCTCCACTTT.

V usage is TRBV7-2 and J usage is TRBJ1-4; 8 bases agree with TRBD1. CDR1 is SGHTA and CDR2 is FQGNSA in the germline V gene. The CDR3 is 15 amino acids. The V and J ends lost 4 bases and 8 bases, in that order; junction bases with no gene match: 9. The CDR3 is CASSSTGGEREKLFF. CDR3 sequence (DNA): TGTGCCAGCAGCTCAACAGGGGGGGAGCGGGAAAAACTGTTTTTT.

The rearrangement joins TRBV7-2 to TRBJ2-7; 7 bases align to TRBD2. CDR1 and CDR2 from the germline V gene are SGHTA and FQGNSA. This CDR3 spans 13 amino acids. V was clipped by 9 bases and J by 1 base; unmatched bases: 6. The DNA of the CDR3 is TGTGCCAGTTGGGGGGGTGGGTCCTACGAGCAGTACTTC. This translates into CASWGGGSYEQYF.

This clone is a singleton in its sample. The V gene is TRBV25-1, the J gene TRBJ2-1, with 8 bases lining up with TRBD2. Germline V gene data show CDR1 as MGHDK and CDR2 as SYGVNS. Trimming cost V 9 bases and J 4 bases; bases outside gene matches: 8. The CDR3 is 14 amino acids. This CDR3 reads CASHSGELYNEQFF. In nucleotides, the CDR3 is TGTGCCAGTCATAGCGGGGAGCTTTACAATGAGCAGTTCTTC.

Written as DNA, the CDR3 is TGCGCCAGCAGCACGGGACAGGCGCCTATTTATGGCTACACCTTC. This translates into CASSTGQAPIYGYTF. The V gene is TRBV5-1, the J gene TRBJ1-2; 8 bases are a match to TRBD1. The trim removed 4 bases at V and 5 bases at J, leaving 10 bases unmatched. Germline V gene lookup returns CDR1 SGHRS and CDR2 YFSETQ. The CDR3 runs to 15 residues.

The rearrangement joins TRBV28 to TRBJ1-3; D ambiguous. From germline, CDR1 is MDHEN and CDR2 SYDVKM. V shed 7 bases and J shed 3 bases, with 10 bases lying between them. This CDR3 is built from 13 residues. CDR3 sequence (DNA): TGTGCCAGCACGGAGGATCTTGGAAACACCATATATTTT. Its translation: CASTEDLGNTIYF.